This T cell receptor (beta chain) was retrieved from a study of T-cell memory formation after mild COVID-19. This clonotype showed up many times. Using its own MiXCR run on the 5' RACE reads, TCRdb lists one record per CDR3 protein. Of around 340,000 distinct CDR3 sequences listed, approximately 15% are singletons. V dropped 5 bases and J dropped 8 bases, with 18 bases sitting between them. CDR1 is PRHDT, CDR2 FYEKMQ, per germline (reference sequence). The CDR3 covers 14 residues. Sequencing was carried out using PBMCs or a T cell subset sorted from them (not recorded which). The chain has TRBV13 and TRBJ1-2; no clear D gene. The receptor was isolated from a man aged 18-30 years who had mild COVID-19 (a few samples of this study predate the infection). Cell type and time point are not known. The CDR3 bases are TGTGCCAGCAGCATCCTTCTGGGGTTGAAGGGCTACACCTTC. It yields the protein CASSILLGLKGYTF.